The entry below gives a single T cell receptor (beta chain) sequence along with its context. The data were obtained in a study of blood T cell repertoires in COVID-19. Whole-study context: Collection of acute and convalescent COVID-19 samples took place in the United States, Italy and Spain. Sample material is recorded as cDNA or gDNA derived from T cells, B-cell-depleted T cells, or PBMCs.

This CDR3 has 15 amino acids. CDR1 and CDR2 (germline): MGHDK, SYGVNS. Trimming removed 3 bases from V and 3 bases from J; junction bases left unmatched: 5. In the authors' workflow: Amplification of reference gene primers provided the estimated nucleated cell counts. Profiling relied on immunoSEQ multiplex PCR, and the TCRdb table lists in-frame clones only, not all of them. D and trimming were read from the DNA, whereas the V and J calls and clone size are those reported in that table. The data hold around 70,000 clones, with around 88% observed a single time. This chain connects TRBV25-1 to TRBJ1-3, with TRBD1 matching 7 bases. The clonotype was recovered from a woman aged 80 or over with active or convalescent COVID-19. The specimen sequenced was peripheral blood. The CDR3 DNA is TGTGCCAGCAGTGACTCGACAGGGAGTGGAAACACCATATATTTT. It encodes CASSDSTGSGNTIYF. Looking up the rest from reference TRBV25-1 and TRBJ1-3 gives the full variable domain: EADIYQTPRYLVIGTGKKITLECSQTMGHDKMYWYQQDPGMELHLIHYSYGVNSTEKGDLSSESTVSRIRTEHFPLTLESARPSHTSQYLCASSDSTGSGNTIYFGEGSWLTVV.